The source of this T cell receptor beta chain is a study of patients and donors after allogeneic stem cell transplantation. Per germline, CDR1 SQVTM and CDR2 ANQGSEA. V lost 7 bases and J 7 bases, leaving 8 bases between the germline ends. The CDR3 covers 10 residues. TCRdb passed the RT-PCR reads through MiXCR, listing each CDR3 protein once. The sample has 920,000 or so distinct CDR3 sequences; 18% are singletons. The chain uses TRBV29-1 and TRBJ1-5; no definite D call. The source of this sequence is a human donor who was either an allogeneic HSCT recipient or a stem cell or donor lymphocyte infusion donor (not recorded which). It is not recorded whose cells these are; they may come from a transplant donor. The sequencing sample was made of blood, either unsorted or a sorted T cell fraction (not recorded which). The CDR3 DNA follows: TGCAGCGATCCAACCCAGCCCCAGCATTTT. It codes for CSDPTQPQHF. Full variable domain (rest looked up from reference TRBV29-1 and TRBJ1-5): SAVISQKPSRDICQRGTSLTIQCQVDSQVTMMFWYRQQPGQSLTLIATANQGSEATYESGFVIDKFPISRPNLTFSTLTVSNMSPEDSSIYLCSDPTQPQHFGDGTRLSIL.